The 18 T cell receptor beta chains below all came from one sample that was sequenced in a study of cytomegalovirus exposure and HLA in healthy donors. The PCR had 60 Vbeta and 13 Jbeta primers. Data came from immunoSEQ multiplex PCR; TCRdb stores just in-frame clones and leaves some out. The repertoire includes some 120,000 clones, over 60% of them detected once, and approximately 5.5% sits in the top ten. Sequencing input: PBMCs. The source is a man aged 18 to 35 in good health and CMV-seropositive.

This chain links TRBV7-9 with TRBJ1-3, with a weak D call TRBD1 (6 bases). Germline V CDR1 and CDR2: SEHNR, FQNEAQ (reference sequence). V was cut by 1 base and J by 4 bases, with 14 bases left in between. The CDR3 covers 16 residues. CDR3 bases: TGTGCCAGCAGCTTAGGAGCAGGGGTCGAGGGAAACACCATATATTTT. This sequence encodes CASSLGAGVEGNTIYF.

This chain links TRBV5-6 with TRBJ1-5, with a weak D call TRBD1 (5 bases). CDR3 length: 15 amino acids. The V end was cut by 4 bases, the J end by 2 bases, with 13 bases between. Germline lookup yields CDR1 SGHDT and CDR2 YYEEEE. The CDR3 region has the DNA TGTGCCAGCAGCCCCGGTGGGGGGGGCAATCAGCCCCAGCATTTT. Protein sequence: CASSPGGGGNQPQHF.

This CDR3 is CASNKEGANTEAFF. The CDR3 DNA is TGTGCCAGCAACAAGGAGGGGGCGAACACTGAAGCTTTCTTT. V usage is TRBV11-2 and J usage is TRBJ1-1, with 7 bases aligning to TRBD1. CDR1 is SGHAT, CDR2 FQNNGV, per germline. V shed 7 bases, J shed 1 base, and the junction held 6 bases outside the gene matches. There are 14 residues in the CDR3.

The chain is built from TRBV5-1 and TRBJ2-1; TRBD2 might be the D (6 bases). CDR1 and CDR2 from the germline V gene are SGHRS and YFSETQ. CDR3 length: 17 residues. V was cut by 4 bases and J by 3 bases, with 20 bases left in between. Written as DNA, the CDR3 is TGCGCCAGCAGCCTCCCCCGAACGGGACTCTTCTACAATGAGCAGTTCTTC. Translated, it gives CASSLPRTGLFYNEQFF.

This chain uses TRBV30 with TRBJ2-3; 10 nucleotides match TRBD2. V dropped 3 bases and J dropped 4; count of bases not matched to a gene: 13. The germline CDR1 and CDR2 sequences are GTSNPN and SVGIG (reference sequence). The CDR3 runs 17 residues. CDR3 in DNA: TGTGCCTGGAGCTTCCTTAGCGGGAGGAGGAGGCCAGATACGCAGTATTTT. It is translated as CAWSFLSGRRRPDTQYF.

V and J are TRBV7-9 and TRBJ2-2; D perhaps matches TRBD2 (5 bases). V lost 8 bases, J lost 2 bases, and 6 bases lay in between. Germline loops: CDR1 SEHNR, CDR2 FQNEAQ (reference sequence). The CDR3 length is 12 residues. The CDR3 reads CASGSNTGELFF. The CDR3 DNA reads as TGTGCCAGCGGGAGTAACACCGGGGAGCTGTTTTTT.

V gene TRBV7-9 combines with J gene TRBJ2-1; 12 nucleotides align to TRBD2. Germline V lookup: CDR1 SEHNR, CDR2 FQNEAQ (reference sequence). The CDR3 has 16 residues. Trimming at V came to 7 bases and at J to 8 bases, leaving 12 bases not matched to a gene. The CDR3 spells CASTKLTSGSGDEQFF. The CDR3 DNA sequence: TGTGCCAGCACCAAACTGACTAGCGGGAGTGGGGATGAGCAGTTCTTC.

The rearrangement links TRBV19 to TRBJ1-4, with TRBD1 as a possible D gene (5 bases). CDR3 size: 14 residues. CDR1 and CDR2 from the germline V gene are LNHDA and SQIVND (reference sequence). V lost 3 bases and J 7 bases, leaving 12 bases between the germline ends. This chain's CDR3 is CASSMKGRGEKLFF. The CDR3 DNA follows: TGTGCCAGTAGTATGAAGGGGAGGGGTGAAAAACTGTTTTTT.

This clone was counted only a few times. The chain employs TRBV7-9 and TRBJ1-2; 8 nucleotides align to TRBD1. V lost 0 bases to trimming and J lost 8 bases; unmatched junction nucleotides: 2. The CDR3 spans 13 residues. Germline loops: CDR1 SEHNR, CDR2 FQNEAQ (reference sequence). The CDR3 here is CASSLAQGAGYTF. The DNA for the CDR3 is TGTGCCAGCAGCTTAGCCCAGGGGGCGGGCTACACCTTC.

The chain couples TRBV28 to TRBJ2-5; maybe TRBD2 (7 bases). The ends were cut back, 1 base at V and 5 bases at J, with 20 bases in the middle. The CDR3 is 17 residues long. Germline CDR1 MDHEN, CDR2 SYDVKM. The CDR3 reads CASSLSSPRGGRETQYF. CDR3 DNA: TGTGCCAGCAGTTTATCATCCCCTAGGGGGGGACGGGAGACCCAGTACTTC.

The chain is built from TRBV19 and TRBJ1-3; D call uncertain. The CDR3 extends over 16 amino acids. V gave up 7 bases and J gave up 2 bases, with 18 bases separating them. Germline V CDR1 and CDR2: LNHDA, SQIVND (reference sequence). The CDR3 is CASTLQPGRTGNTIYF. For the CDR3, the DNA is TGTGCCAGTACCCTCCAACCGGGGAGGACTGGAAACACCATATATTTT. Full variable domain (rest looked up from reference TRBV19 and TRBJ1-3): DGGITQSPKYLFRKEGQNVTLSCEQNLNHDAMYWYRQDPGQGLRLIYYSQIVNDFQKGDIAEGYSVSREKKESFPLTVTSAQKNPTAFYLCASTLQPGRTGNTIYFGEGSWLTVV.

The rearrangement links TRBV7-6 to TRBJ1-2, with TRBD1 as a possible D gene (6 bases). The germline V gene has CDR1 SGHVS and CDR2 FNYEAQ. Trimming stripped 3 bases from V and 0 bases from J, with 8 bases between. The CDR3 sequence is 14 residues long. DNA for the CDR3: TGTGCCAGCAGCTTGGGGGCTGCTAACTATGGCTACACCTTC. Protein sequence: CASSLGAANYGYTF.

V usage is TRBV5-1 and J usage is TRBJ1-1; 7 bases agree with TRBD1. The CDR3 is 13 residues long. V lost 7 bases, J lost 0 bases, and 3 bases stayed unmatched. Looked up from germline, CDR1 is SGHRS and CDR2 is YFSETQ. The DNA for the CDR3 is TGCGCCAGCGCCGGGACAGTGAACACTGAAGCTTTCTTT. This translates into CASAGTVNTEAFF.

The gene calls are TRBV4-1 and TRBJ1-2; perhaps TRBD1 as D (6 bases). V was cut by 1 base and J by 0 bases, with 18 bases left in between. The CDR3 loop spans 18 amino acids. Per germline, CDR1 MGHRA and CDR2 YSYEKL. The CDR3 sequence: CASSQVRQGRVANYGYTF. The DNA for the CDR3 is TGCGCCAGCAGCCAAGTCCGCCAGGGGAGGGTCGCTAACTATGGCTACACCTTC.

CDR3 coding DNA: TGTGCCAGCAGATCAACTACTGAAGCTTTCTTT. Translated, it gives CASRSTTEAFF. The rearrangement links TRBV28 to TRBJ1-1, with D uncertain. Per the germline V gene, CDR1 is MDHEN and CDR2 is SYDVKM. The CDR3 consists of 11 residues. Trimming shortened V by 6 bases and J by 5 bases, and 7 bases separated the two germline ends.

V gene TRBV6-5 combines with J gene TRBJ1-5, with 8 bases identical to TRBD1. The CDR3 is 13 amino acids. CDR1 and CDR2 from the germline V gene are MNHEY and SVGAGI. The trim removed 7 bases at V and 5 bases at J, leaving 4 bases unmatched. The CDR3 nucleotides are TGTGCCAGCATGGGGACAGGTGATCAGCCCCAGCATTTT. Amino acid sequence: CASMGTGDQPQHF.

This clone was counted a few times. The chain uses TRBV28 and TRBJ1-5, with 7 positions matching TRBD1. Per germline, CDR1 MDHEN and CDR2 SYDVKM. The CDR3 spans 17 residues. J gave up 0 bases and V 3 bases, and 8 bases lay outside the gene matches. The CDR3 sequence is CASSFPDRAYSNQPQHF. DNA of the CDR3: TGTGCCAGCAGTTTCCCTGACAGGGCCTATAGCAATCAGCCCCAGCATTTT.

The sample holds a few counts of this clone. V usage is TRBV19 and J usage is TRBJ2-1; a possible D gene is TRBD2 (5 bases). V was trimmed by 6 bases and J by 6 bases, leaving 18 bases between them. Germline lookup yields CDR1 LNHDA and CDR2 SQIVND (reference sequence). CDR3 size: 15 residues. CDR3 protein: CASRTISEIINEQFF. In DNA, the CDR3 is TGTGCCAGTAGGACTATTAGCGAAATTATCAATGAGCAGTTCTTC. Full variable domain (outside the CDR3, taken from reference TRBV19 and TRBJ2-1): DGGITQSPKYLFRKEGQNVTLSCEQNLNHDAMYWYRQDPGQGLRLIYYSQIVNDFQKGDIAEGYSVSREKKESFPLTVTSAQKNPTAFYLCASRTISEIINEQFFGPGTRLTVL.